The source of this T cell receptor beta chain is a study of PD-1 blockade in classical Hodgkin lymphoma (dated by TCRdb to about 2020). With regard to the full study: Nivolumab dosing was 3 mg/kg intravenously every 2 weeks, continuing until either disease progression or unacceptable toxicity. The study used TCR beta sequencing and CyTOF to define a peripheral blood immune signature of response to PD-1 blockade in classical Hodgkin lymphoma.

The study at large found these results: CD4+ but not CD8+ TCR diversity rose significantly by C4D1 (p=0.0027 vs p=0.16), most apparent in complete responders (p=0.02). Baseline TCR diversity was reported as lower in newly diagnosed patients than in healthy donors, and lower still in relapsed/refractory patients. Patients starting nivolumab less than 1 year after ASCT had lower diversity and were excluded from later analyses to avoid confounding by immune reconstitution. Only a single clinical trial cohort was studied, and what caused the repertoire differences, possibly disease activity or prior therapy, remained undefined. Baseline diversity similar to that of newly diagnosed patients was observed in trial patients achieving complete response, whereas significantly lower diversity was observed in partial responders and progressors.

Including the terminal cysteine and phenylalanine, the CDR3 comprises 15 residues. Only the CDR3 DNA is retained, 45 bases long and in frame from the first base. V is pruned by 3 bases and J by 3 bases, leaving 4 bases of the junction without a gene match. CDR1 MDHEN and CDR2 SYDVKM were looked up in the germline V gene. Sample time point, as interpreted from the label and publication: cycle 4 day 1 (C4D1), after 6 weeks of nivolumab. Every trial patient had relapsed after autologous stem cell transplantation, and cohorts A, B and C differed in prior brentuximab vedotin exposure. The trial cohort included 50 or so patients with relapsed/refractory classical Hodgkin lymphoma, and each patient had a best overall response of complete response, partial response or progressive disease. In the multi-cohort phase II CheckMate 205 trial, trial patients received single-agent nivolumab. An independent review committee assessed best overall response using the 2007 International Working Group response criteria. Trial PBMCs were obtained immediately prior to nivolumab initiation (C1D1) and on therapy at cycle 2 day 1 and cycle 4 day 1. Peripheral blood was collected in 8 mL Vacutainer Cell Preparation Tubes, from which PBMCs were isolated by centrifugation and then cryopreserved.

In the case of this clone: Its antigen remains unidentified. One base away there is no much larger clone; base qualities are not given.

The Qiagen DNeasy kit was used to extract genomic DNA from unsorted PBMCs and from the negatively selected CD4+ and CD8+ fractions. Using primers that anneal to V and J segments, immunoSEQ multiplex PCR amplified the TCR beta CDR3 regions. A synthetic immune receptor repertoire was used to minimize amplification bias, and remaining bias was computationally removed after sequencing. The published analysis was carried out like this. Custom Python scripts were used to quantify repertoire diversity as the Shannon entropy index. Unsorted, CD4+ and CD8+ repertoires were analyzed separately, except for combined analyses in which CD4+ and CD8+ sequences were merged in silico. Clonal expansion was defined as at least a 2-fold frequency increase after treatment relative to C1D1, with a pseudocount of 0.5 for undetected baseline clones. Clones with 0 or 1 copy at C1D1 were classified as singleton clones, and clones with 2 or more copies were classified as non-singleton clones. Clones expanded in unsorted samples were annotated as CD4+, CD8+ or unknown by matching protein sequences in sorted samples from the same patient. Wilcoxon tests on paired samples were used to test changes in diversity from C1D1 to C4D1. TCRdb stores this immuneACCESS table with in-frame sequences only. Part of the clones is absent; in the studies checked, under half of the shortfall reflects unresolved V genes, and no reason is known for the rest. For V, J and clone size, that table is used; D and trimming come from the DNA. The sample has more than 95,000 clones on record, approximately 89% of them singletons. The ten largest clones add up to roughly 19% of the sample.

The sequencing used peripheral blood mononuclear cells (PBMCs), collected before the fourth cycle of nivolumab. The V gene is TRBV28 and the J gene is TRBJ2-2, and 7 junction bases match TRBD1. The sequence was obtained from a human donor with classical Hodgkin lymphoma. The DNA reads as follows: TGTGCCAGCAGTTTTGCCAGGGGGTACACCGGGGAGCTGTTTTTT. The translation is CASSFARGYTGELFF.